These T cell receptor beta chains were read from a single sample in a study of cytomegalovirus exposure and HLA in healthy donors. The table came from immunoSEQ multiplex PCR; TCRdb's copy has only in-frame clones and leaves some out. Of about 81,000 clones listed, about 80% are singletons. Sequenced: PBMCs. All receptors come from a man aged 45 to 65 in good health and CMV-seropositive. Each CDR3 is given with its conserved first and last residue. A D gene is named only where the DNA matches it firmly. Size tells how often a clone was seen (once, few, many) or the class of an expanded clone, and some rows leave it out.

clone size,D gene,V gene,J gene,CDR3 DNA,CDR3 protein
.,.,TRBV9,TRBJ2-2,TGTGCCAGCAGCGCCCGGGGAACCGGGGAGCTGTTTTTT,CASSARGTGELFF
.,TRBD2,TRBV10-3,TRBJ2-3,TGTGCCATCAGTGCCCTACTAGCGGGAGACAGTGGCACAGATACGCAGTATTTT,CAISALLAGDSGTDTQYF
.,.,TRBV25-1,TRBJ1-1,TGTGCCAGCAGTGATGCTAGTGGGTATGAAGCTTTCTTT,CASSDASGYEAFF
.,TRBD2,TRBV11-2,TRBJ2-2,TGTGCCAGCAGCCCCACTACTAGCGGGACCGGGGAGCTGTTTTTT,CASSPTTSGTGELFF
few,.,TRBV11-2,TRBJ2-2,TGTGCCAGCAGCCCTACCAACACCGGGGAGCTGTTTTTT,CASSPTNTGELFF
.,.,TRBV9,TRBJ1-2,TGTGCCAGCAGCCTCAAGGGGGTTGGAAGCTATGGCTACACCTTC,CASSLKGVGSYGYTF
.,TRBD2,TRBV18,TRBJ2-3,TGTGCCAGCTCACCGCGGACTAGCGGGAGTAGTGCAGATACGCAGTATTTT,CASSPRTSGSSADTQYF
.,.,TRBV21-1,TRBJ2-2,TGTGCCAGCGCCAACCCAAGGACTGGCCCTGGTTCCGGGGAGCTGTTTTTT,CASANPRTGPGSGELFF
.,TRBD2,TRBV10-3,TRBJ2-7,TGTGCCATCAGTGAGAGTAGCGGGAGTTACGAGCAGTACTTC,CAISESSGSYEQYF
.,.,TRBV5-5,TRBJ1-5,TGTGCCAGCAGCGCGGTGTTGAGTCTTGATCAGCCCCAGCATTTT,CASSAVLSLDQPQHF
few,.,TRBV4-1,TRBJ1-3,TGCGCCAGCAGCCAAGGAAAGTGGCCCTTCACTGGAAACACCATATATTTT,CASSQGKWPFTGNTIYF
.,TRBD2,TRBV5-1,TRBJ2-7,TGCGCCAGCAGCAGGATAGCGGGAGGGCCGGGGGAGCAGTACTTC,CASSRIAGGPGEQYF
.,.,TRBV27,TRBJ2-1,TGTGCCAGCAGTTCCGCGGGACTGATATACAATGAGCAGTTCTTC,CASSSAGLIYNEQFF
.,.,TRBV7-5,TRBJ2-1,TGTGCCAGAAGCTTCACTCCCAAGGGACTAGCTGGGAAAGCCGAGCAGTTCTTC,CARSFTPKGLAGKAEQFF
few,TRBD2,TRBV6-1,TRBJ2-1,TGTGCCAGCAGTGAGCTAGCGGTTTCCTACAATGAGCAGTTCTTC,CASSELAVSYNEQFF
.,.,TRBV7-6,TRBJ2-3,TGTGCCAGCAGCTTAGCGCCAAAAGGGGGCACAGATACGCAGTATTTT,CASSLAPKGGTDTQYF
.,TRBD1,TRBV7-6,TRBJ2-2,TGTGCCAGCAGCCCCGGGACAGGGTTTCCCGGGGAGCTGTTTTTT,CASSPGTGFPGELFF
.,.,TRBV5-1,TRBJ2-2,TGCGCCAGCAGCTCCGGACAGGGAGGGGCCGGGGAGCTGTTTTTT,CASSSGQGGAGELFF
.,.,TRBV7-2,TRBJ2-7,TGTGCCAGCAGCCCCCCCAGCGGGCGAACCTCCTACGAGCAGTACTTC,CASSPPSGRTSYEQYF
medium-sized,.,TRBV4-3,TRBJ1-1,TGCGCCAGCAGCCAAGAAACAGGGAACACTGAAGCTTTCTTT,CASSQETGNTEAFF
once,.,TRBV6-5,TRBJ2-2,TGTGCCAGCAGGCGACTAGTTACCGGGGAGCTGTTTTTT,CASRRLVTGELFF
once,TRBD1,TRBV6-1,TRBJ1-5,TGTGCCAGCAGTCCCATGGGACAGGCCGATCAGCCCCAGCATTTT,CASSPMGQADQPQHF
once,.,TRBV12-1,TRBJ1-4,TGTGCCAGCAGCTTGCCCCCTTCGGGGTGCGAAAAACTGTTTTTT,CASSLPPSGCEKLFF
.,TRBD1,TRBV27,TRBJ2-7,TGTGCCAGCAGTCCCCCGGACAGGGGTCCCTACGAGCAGTACTTC,CASSPPDRGPYEQYF
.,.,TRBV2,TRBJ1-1,TGTGCCAGCAGGAAAGGGGCGGGGATGAACACTGAAGCTTTCTTT,CASRKGAGMNTEAFF
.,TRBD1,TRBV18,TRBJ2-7,TGTGCCAGCTCACTACCGGGACAGGGATCCGCCGAGCAGTACTTC,CASSLPGQGSAEQYF
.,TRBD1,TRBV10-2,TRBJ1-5,TGCGCCAGCAGCGAGGGACAGGGATATCAGCCCCAGCATTTT,CASSEGQGYQPQHF